Each of the 27 T cell receptor beta chains below was sequenced from the same sample in a study of blood T cell repertoires in COVID-19. Sequenced by immunoSEQ multiplex PCR; TCRdb stores in-frame clones only, minus some. Among about 90,000 clones listed, over 70% were seen once. Sequencing was done on a sample of peripheral blood. The receptors originated from an older man with active or convalescent COVID-19.

A few counts support this clone. The chain couples TRBV29-1 to TRBJ1-1, with D possibly matching TRBD1 (5 bases). Germline CDR1 reads SQVTM; CDR2 reads ANQGSEA. V lost 4 bases and J 2 bases, leaving 11 bases between the germline ends. There are 13 residues in the CDR3. In nucleotides, the CDR3 is TGCAGCGTTGCTACAGGACTAAACACTGAAGCTTTCTTT. This sequence encodes CSVATGLNTEAFF.

The chain has TRBV4-1 and TRBJ1-2, with 8 bases fitting TRBD1. V lost 4 bases, J lost 3 bases, and 7 bases stayed unmatched. This CDR3 region has 15 residues. Germline V lookup: CDR1 MGHRA, CDR2 YSYEKL. DNA for the CDR3: TGCGCCAGCAGCCGAGGACAGGGTGGAGACTATGGCTACACCTTC. This translates into CASSRGQGGDYGYTF.

The chain employs TRBV15 and TRBJ2-3; TRBD2 matches at 10 bases. Losses at the gene ends were 3 bases for V and 3 bases for J; bases not matched to a gene: 6. The CDR3 is made up of 16 amino acids. In germline, CDR1 is LNHNV, CDR2 YYDKDF (reference sequence). Written as DNA, the CDR3 is TGTGCCACCAGCAGCTCCGGGACTAGCGTAACAGATACGCAGTATTTT. This encodes CATSSSGTSVTDTQYF.

This clone was observed a single time. The rearrangement links TRBV6-5 to TRBJ2-7, with D perhaps TRBD2 (6 bases). Per the germline V gene, CDR1 is MNHEY and CDR2 is SVGAGI. Trimming took off 6 bases at V and 3 bases at J, with 12 bases between the two ends. The CDR3 totals 13 residues. The CDR3 nucleotides read TGTGCCAGCAGACCGGGGGAGAACTACGAGCAGTACTTC. Protein product: CASRPGENYEQYF.

This chain uses TRBV4-1 with TRBJ2-5, with a possible D match to TRBD1 (5 bases). CDR3 size: 14 residues. Germline V CDR1 and CDR2: MGHRA, YSYEKL. V shed 2 bases and J shed 1 base, with 8 bases lying between them. The CDR3 sequence is CASSQRQSQETQYF. The DNA for the CDR3 is TGCGCCAGCAGCCAAAGACAGTCCCAAGAGACCCAGTACTTC.

The rearrangement joins TRBV10-3 to TRBJ2-7; tentative D call: TRBD2 (5 bases). The CDR3 spans 13 residues. V was pared by 3 bases and J by 5 bases, with 11 bases between. The V gene's germline CDR1 is ENHRY and CDR2 SYGVKD. CDR3 nucleotide sequence: TGTGCCATCAGTGACACTAGGGCCGACGAGCAGTACTTC. Amino acids: CAISDTRADEQYF.

V usage is TRBV2 and J usage is TRBJ1-2; no reliable D call. V gave up 7 bases and J gave up 3 bases, with 18 bases separating them. The CDR3 length is 15 residues. Germline assignment: CDR1 SNHLY and CDR2 FYNNEI. DNA for the CDR3: TGTGCCAGCACGCACGGGAGGCGGAGGGACTATGGCTACACCTTC. Its translation: CASTHGRRRDYGYTF.

V is TRBV5-1 and J is TRBJ1-1, with 7 positions matching TRBD1. Germline CDR1 SGHRS, CDR2 YFSETQ. The CDR3 loop spans 15 amino acids. The V gene end was trimmed by 4 bases and the J gene end by 4 bases; junction bases not matched to a gene: 10. CDR3 in DNA: TGCGCCAGCAGCACACAAACAGGGGTTGCCACTGAAGCTTTCTTT. Protein sequence: CASSTQTGVATEAFF.

This chain connects TRBV7-2 to TRBJ1-6, with 9 bases fitting TRBD1. The CDR3 consists of 15 residues. CDR1 and CDR2 from the germline V gene are SGHTA and FQGNSA. J lost 8 bases, V lost 10 bases, and 12 bases had no gene match. DNA of the CDR3: TGTGCCATTCAACCGGGACAGGGAAGACATTCACCCCTCCACTTT. Encoded protein: CAIQPGQGRHSPLHF. Full variable domain (remainder filled in from reference TRBV7-2 and TRBJ1-6): GAGVSQSPSNKVTEKGKDVELRCDPISGHTALYWYRQSLGQGLEFLIYFQGNSAPDKSGLPSDRFSAERTGGSVSTLTIQRTQQEDSAVYLCAIQPGQGRHSPLHFGNGTRLTVT.

This clone was seen a few times. This chain uses TRBV7-9 with TRBJ1-4, with D maybe TRBD1 (5 bases). CDR3 length equals 14 residues. Trimming shortened V by 5 bases and J by 3 bases, and 10 bases separated the two germline ends. The V gene's germline CDR1 is SEHNR and CDR2 FQNEAQ (reference sequence). CDR3 protein: CASSPGHANEKLFF. The CDR3, as DNA: TGTGCCAGCAGCCCAGGACACGCTAATGAAAAACTGTTTTTT.

The V and J genes are TRBV2 and TRBJ2-7; D might be TRBD2 (5 bases). The V and J ends lost 8 bases and 2 bases respectively, with 10 bases between them. Looked up from germline, CDR1 is SNHLY and CDR2 is FYNNEI. The CDR3 has 12 residues. CDR3 DNA sequence: TGTGCCAGCCGGACTGAGACCTACGAGCAGTACTTC. Protein sequence: CASRTETYEQYF.

This clone was picked up a small number of times. V and J are TRBV7-2 and TRBJ1-1, with TRBD1 identical over 7 bases. This CDR3 is built from 14 residues. Looked up from germline, CDR1 is SGHTA and CDR2 is FQGNSA. The V gene end was trimmed by 6 bases and the J gene end by 1 base; junction bases not matched to a gene: 5. The CDR3 region is CASRINRGNTEAFF. The CDR3 DNA is TGTGCCAGCAGGATAAACAGGGGGAACACTGAAGCTTTCTTT.

This sequence joins TRBV30 and TRBJ2-2; 7 bases are a match to TRBD2. The J segment lost 5 bases and the V segment lost 0 bases, leaving 0 bases of the junction unmatched. Germline V gene data show CDR1 as GTSNPN and CDR2 as SVGIG (reference sequence). This CDR3 comprises 13 residues. The CDR3 DNA sequence: TGTGCCTGGAGTGTAGCGGGAACCGGGGAGCTGTTTTTT. Protein: CAWSVAGTGELFF.

This chain links TRBV5-5 with TRBJ1-5; 9 bases agree with TRBD1. From germline, CDR1 is SGHKS and CDR2 YYEKEE (reference sequence). The ends lost 2 bases at V and 4 bases at J; junction bases unmatched: 4. This CDR3 has 15 amino acids. CDR3 sequence: CASSLTGQGNQPQHF. DNA for the CDR3: TGTGCCAGCAGCTTAACGGGACAGGGTAATCAGCCCCAGCATTTT.

This clone showed up just once. This chain joins TRBV6-2 or TRBV6-3 and TRBJ2-1; TRBD2 matches at 12 bases. V was pared by 2 bases and J by 0 bases, with 5 bases of the junction left unmatched. Germline lookup yields CDR1 MNHEY and CDR2 SVGEGT. The CDR3 length is 18 residues. The CDR3 DNA follows: TGTGCCAGCAGTTACGGCGGACTAGCGGGGAGCTCCTACAATGAGCAGTTCTTC. Amino acids: CASSYGGLAGSSYNEQFF.

The J gene is TRBJ1-4, the V gene TRBV5-1; 8 positions match TRBD1. V shed 2 bases, J shed 6 bases, and the junction held 3 bases outside the gene matches. This CDR3 spans 14 amino acids. Germline CDR1 SGHRS, CDR2 YFSETQ. The CDR3 loop reads CASSFWTGHEKLFF. CDR3 DNA sequence: TGCGCCAGCAGCTTTTGGACAGGGCATGAAAAACTGTTTTTT.

V and J are TRBV11-1 and TRBJ2-2; D is undetermined. CDR1 is SGHAT, CDR2 FQDESV, per germline (reference sequence). The length of the CDR3 is 12 residues. V was clipped by 6 bases and J by 5 bases, with 7 bases between them. The CDR3 loop reads CASSPSTGELFF. CDR3 sequence (DNA): TGTGCCAGCAGTCCGAGTACCGGGGAGCTGTTTTTT. Looking up the rest from reference TRBV11-1 and TRBJ2-2 gives the full variable domain: EAEVAQSPRYKITEKSQAVAFWCDPISGHATLYWYRQILGQGPELLVQFQDESVVDDSQLPKDRFSAERLKGVDSTLKIQPAELGDSAMYLCASSPSTGELFFGEGSRLTVL.

This chain joins TRBV27 and TRBJ1-2, with 10 bases fitting TRBD1. Germline lookup yields CDR1 MNHEY and CDR2 SMNVEV (reference sequence). The CDR3 runs 14 residues. V gave up 5 bases and J gave up 3 bases; unmatched junction bases: 3. The CDR3 loop reads CASSLGTGDYGYTF. CDR3 nucleotides: TGTGCCAGCAGTCTCGGGACAGGGGACTATGGCTACACCTTC.

The table lists this clone with a few counts. The chain joins TRBV11-2 to TRBJ1-2; no firm D call. Trimming took off 4 bases at V and 7 bases at J, with 16 bases between the two ends. The CDR3 loop spans 14 amino acids. Germline V lookup: CDR1 SGHAT, CDR2 FQNNGV. The CDR3 region has the DNA TGTGCCAGCAGCTCGGGATCGGGTAGTCGTGGCTACACCTTC. Amino acid sequence: CASSSGSGSRGYTF. The full variable domain, with the rest looked up from reference TRBV11-2 and TRBJ1-2, is EAGVAQSPRYKIIEKRQSVAFWCNPISGHATLYWYQQILGQGPKLLIQFQNNGVVDDSQLPKDRFSAERLKGVDSTLKIQPAKLEDSAVYLCASSSGSGSRGYTFGSGTRLTVV.

The genes are TRBV27 and TRBJ1-5, with TRBD1 as a possible D gene (5 bases). The V end was cut by 5 bases, the J end by 5 bases, with 22 bases between. The CDR3 covers 17 residues. Germline assignment: CDR1 MNHEY and CDR2 SMNVEV (reference sequence). The CDR3 loop reads CASSPLLGAPWDQPQHF. DNA of the CDR3: TGTGCCAGCAGTCCCCTCTTAGGGGCCCCGTGGGATCAGCCCCAGCATTTT.

Concerning this clone itself: This sample also contains other DNA sequences that code for the same CDR3. J is TRBJ2-3 and V is TRBV7-8; 7 nucleotides align to TRBD2. Unmatched junction bases numbered 1, after V lost 1 base and J lost 0 bases. The CDR3 totals 15 residues. Germline CDR1 reads SGHVS; CDR2 reads FQNEAQ. This CDR3 reads CASSLVGGSTDTQYF. Here the CDR3 DNA reads TGTGCCAGCAGCTTAGTCGGGGGGAGCACAGATACGCAGTATTTT.

This clone has just a few counts. The rearrangement joins TRBV6-2 or TRBV6-3 to TRBJ1-5; 11 bases are shared with TRBD1. This CDR3 is built from 16 residues. Germline V gene lookup returns CDR1 MNHEY and CDR2 SVGEGT. With V trimmed by 5 bases and J by 3 bases, 6 bases remained unmatched. CDR3 residues: CASSVGTGGINQPQHF. For the CDR3, the DNA is TGTGCCAGCAGTGTCGGGACAGGGGGTATCAATCAGCCCCAGCATTTT.

The chain uses TRBV7-2 and TRBJ2-7, with 15 nucleotides matching TRBD2. Germline V gene lookup returns CDR1 SGHTA and CDR2 FQGNSA. V was pared by 5 bases and J by 0 bases, with 8 bases of the junction left unmatched. The CDR3 is made up of 18 amino acids. The CDR3 here is CASSRTSGGALDSYEQYF. Written as DNA, the CDR3 is TGTGCCAGCAGCCGGACTAGCGGGGGGGCTCTGGACTCCTACGAGCAGTACTTC.

There are many counts of this clone. V is TRBV7-8 and J is TRBJ1-5, with a weak D call TRBD1 (6 bases). Trimming took 5 bases from V and 7 from J, leaving 18 bases between them. The CDR3 sequence is 15 residues long. Per the germline V gene, CDR1 is SGHVS and CDR2 is FQNEAQ. The CDR3 bases are TGTGCCAGCAGCCTAGAAAGGGGGGGCGGACAGCCCCAGCATTTT. As protein: CASSLERGGGQPQHF.

This clone was counted a single time. This chain links TRBV5-8 with TRBJ2-3; 7 bases align to TRBD1. From germline, CDR1 is SGHTS and CDR2 YDEGEE. V was pared by 4 bases and J by 1 base, with 12 bases of the junction left unmatched. The CDR3 consists of 17 residues. CDR3 bases: TGTGCCAGCAGCCCAATCGGTCCCGGGACAGGCACAGATACGCAGTATTTT. This gives the protein CASSPIGPGTGTDTQYF.

The chain carries TRBV27 and TRBJ1-6; D perhaps matches TRBD1 (5 bases). Trimming cost V 3 bases and J 13 bases, with 13 bases left between them. The length of the CDR3 is 13 residues. Per germline, CDR1 MNHEY and CDR2 SMNVEV (reference sequence). The CDR3 DNA is TGTGCCAGCAGTTTGGGTTGGGGACTGCCCCTCCACTTT. Translation: CASSLGWGLPLHF.

This rearrangement joins TRBV5-5 to TRBJ1-2, with TRBD1 matching 8 bases. Germline CDR1 reads SGHKS; CDR2 reads YYEKEE (reference sequence). The CDR3 loop spans 13 amino acids. J gave up 6 bases and V 3 bases, and 4 bases lay outside the gene matches. CDR3 amino acids: CASSSGGLNGYTF. CDR3 nucleotide sequence: TGTGCCAGCAGCTCAGGGGGCCTCAATGGCTACACCTTC.